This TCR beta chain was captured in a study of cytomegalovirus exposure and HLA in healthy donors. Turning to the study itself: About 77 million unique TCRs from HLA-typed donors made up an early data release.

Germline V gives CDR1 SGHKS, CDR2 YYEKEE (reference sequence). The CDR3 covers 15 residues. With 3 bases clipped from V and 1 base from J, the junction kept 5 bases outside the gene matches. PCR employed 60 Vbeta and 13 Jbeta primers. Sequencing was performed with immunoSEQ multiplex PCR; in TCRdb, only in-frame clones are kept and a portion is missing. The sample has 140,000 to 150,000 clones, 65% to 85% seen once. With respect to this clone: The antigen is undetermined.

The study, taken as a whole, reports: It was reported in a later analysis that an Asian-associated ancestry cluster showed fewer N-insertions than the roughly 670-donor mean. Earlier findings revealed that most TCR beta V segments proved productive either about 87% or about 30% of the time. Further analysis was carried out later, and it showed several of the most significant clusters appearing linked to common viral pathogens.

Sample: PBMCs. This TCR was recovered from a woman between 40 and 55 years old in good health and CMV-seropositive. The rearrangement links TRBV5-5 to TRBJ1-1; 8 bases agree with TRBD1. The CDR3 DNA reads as TGTGCCAGCAGCTCTCAGACAGGGGCGAACACTGAAGCTTTCTTT. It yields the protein CASSSQTGANTEAFF. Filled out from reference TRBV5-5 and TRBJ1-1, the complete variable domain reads DAGVTQSPTHLIKTRGQQVTLRCSPISGHKSVSWYQQVLGQGPQFIFQYYEKEERGRGNFPDRFSARQFPNYSSELNVNALLLGDSALYLCASSSQTGANTEAFFGQGTRLTVV.